Listed here are 14 T cell receptor beta chains from one sample, sequenced in a study of radiotherapy plus CTLA-4 blockade in lung cancer. The assay was immunoSEQ multiplex PCR, and TCRdb's table has in-frame clones only and misses some. The sample consists of 85,000 to 120,000 clones, more than 75% of them appearing once. The sequences come from peripheral blood, collected from a patient treated with radiotherapy plus ipilimumab. The source of these receptors is a human donor with non-small cell lung cancer that progressed on radiotherapy plus ipilimumab. Some clones in this sample may be carry-over from other donors' samples.

The V call is TRBV5-1, the J call TRBJ2-5; unclear D gene. Germline CDR1 reads SGHRS; CDR2 reads YFSETQ. The CDR3 covers 13 residues. Trimming shortened V by 3 bases and J by 2 bases, and 8 bases separated the two germline ends. CDR3 bases: TGCGCCAGCAGCTCAACAGTACAAGAGACCCAGTACTTC. Protein: CASSSTVQETQYF.

The chain carries TRBV11-3 and TRBJ2-3; 11 bases are a match to TRBD1. V lost 1 base and J lost 6; bases outside the gene matches: 3. Germline assignment: CDR1 SGHNT and CDR2 YENEEA. This CDR3 spans 15 amino acids. DNA of the CDR3: TGTGCCAGCAGCTTAGGGGGACAGGGGGTGGATACGCAGTATTTT. This translates into CASSLGGQGVDTQYF.

This clone was seen more than once but under ten times. The chain couples TRBV10-3 to TRBJ2-2, with a weak D call TRBD1 (6 bases). This CDR3 has 16 amino acids. Trimming shortened V by 0 bases and J by 7 bases, and 15 bases separated the two germline ends. CDR1 and CDR2 from the germline V gene are ENHRY and SYGVKD. Written as DNA, the CDR3 is TGTGCCATCAGTGAGTCGGGCAGGGGAGCGGACGGGGAGCTGTTTTTT. Encoded protein: CAISESGRGADGELFF.

The chain recombines TRBV6-5 with TRBJ1-2, with D unresolved. The CDR3 runs to 12 residues. Germline V CDR1 and CDR2: MNHEY, SVGAGI. Between the trimmed V and J ends, which lost 6 bases and 4 bases, there was a span of 9 bases. The CDR3 DNA follows: TGTGCCAGCAGAGACGATACCTATGGCTACACCTTC. This gives the protein CASRDDTYGYTF.

J is TRBJ2-3 and V is TRBV5-1; 7 bases map to TRBD1. Germline CDR1 reads SGHRS; CDR2 reads YFSETQ. V gave up 0 bases and J gave up 0 bases; unmatched junction bases: 1. CDR3 length equals 15 residues. The CDR3: CASSLGQGSTDTQYF. CDR3 nucleotide sequence: TGCGCCAGCAGCTTGGGACAGGGAAGCACAGATACGCAGTATTTT.

This chain connects TRBV5-6 to TRBJ2-1; the D gene could be TRBD1 or TRBD2 (6 bases each). V was clipped by 5 bases and J by 7 bases, with 10 bases between them. CDR3 size: 12 residues. Looked up from germline, CDR1 is SGHDT and CDR2 is YYEEEE. The CDR3 DNA reads TGTGCCAGCAGAAAAGGGGGGAATGAGCAGTTCTTC. This translates into CASRKGGNEQFF.

V usage is TRBV10-3 and J usage is TRBJ2-3, with D tentatively TRBD1 (6 bases). Trimming shortened V by 2 bases and J by 2 bases, and 8 bases separated the two germline ends. This CDR3 is built from 14 residues. Germline loops: CDR1 ENHRY, CDR2 SYGVKD. In DNA, the CDR3 is TGTGCCATCAGTGAGGGGGACAACACAGATACGCAGTATTTT. Amino acids: CAISEGDNTDTQYF.

This chain connects TRBV7-2 to TRBJ2-7; 8 bases agree with TRBD1. CDR1 is SGHTA and CDR2 is FQGNSA in the germline V gene. The ends lost 0 bases at V and 3 bases at J; junction bases unmatched: 7. This CDR3 spans 16 amino acids. This CDR3 is CASSLAGTGLLYEQYF. CDR3 nucleotide sequence: TGTGCCAGCAGCTTAGCCGGGACAGGTTTGCTCTACGAGCAGTACTTC.

The chain carries TRBV4-3 and TRBJ1-1; the D gene is possibly TRBD1 (5 bases). Germline V gene data show CDR1 as LGHNA and CDR2 as YSLEER. The length of the CDR3 is 14 residues. V was pared by 0 bases and J by 8 bases, with 13 bases between. As DNA, the CDR3 is TGCGCCAGCAGCCAAGATCGGGGGAGGGCGGAAGCTTTCTTT. It encodes CASSQDRGRAEAFF.

This sequence joins TRBV21-1 and TRBJ2-2; TRBD2, the table's D call, was not compared with the DNA. TRBV21-1 is tagged as a pseudogene. The CDR3 runs to 19 residues. The CDR3 spells CASSKLGLAGGTNTGELFF. CDR3 nucleotides: TGTGCCAGCAGCAAGCTAGGACTAGCGGGGGGAACGAACACCGGGGAGCTGTTTTTT.

This clone was observed once. V is TRBV7-9 and J is TRBJ1-3, with no clear D. V was shortened by 4 bases and J by 4 bases, with 5 bases between the two germline ends. Germline loops: CDR1 SEHNR, CDR2 FQNEAQ (reference sequence). The CDR3 extends over 12 amino acids. CDR3 amino acids: CASSSQGNTIYF. In DNA form, the CDR3 reads TGTGCCAGCAGCTCACAGGGAAACACCATATATTTT.

This clone has just a few counts. The chain has TRBV6-5 and TRBJ1-2; no firm D call. This CDR3 is built from 13 residues. Germline V gives CDR1 MNHEY, CDR2 SVGAGI. V lost 6 bases and J lost 6, with 14 bases in between. The chain's CDR3 is CASSQQREHGYTF. The DNA of the CDR3 is TGTGCCAGCAGCCAGCAACGGGAGCATGGCTACACCTTC.

The chain couples TRBV5-1 to TRBJ1-6; possibly TRBD1 for D (6 bases). This CDR3 has 16 amino acids. Trimming cost V 4 bases and J 3 bases, with 14 bases left between them. CDR1 is SGHRS and CDR2 is YFSETQ in the germline V gene. CDR3 protein: CASSTGGTLYNSPLHF. In DNA form, the CDR3 reads TGCGCCAGCAGCACGGGGGGGACACTCTATAATTCACCCCTCCACTTT. Based on the CDR3 plus reference TRBV5-1 and TRBJ1-6, the full variable domain is KAGVTQTPRYLIKTRGQQVTLSCSPISGHRSVSWYQQTPGQGLQFLFEYFSETQRNKGNFPGRFSGRQFSNSRSEMNVSTLELGDSALYLCASSTGGTLYNSPLHFGNGTRLTVT.

This clone was picked up a small number of times. The V gene is TRBV7-9, the J gene TRBJ1-6; 10 bases map to TRBD1. CDR1 is SEHNR, CDR2 FQNEAQ, per germline (reference sequence). V lost 2 bases, J lost 8 bases, and 9 bases stayed unmatched. The CDR3 totals 17 residues. Here the CDR3 reads CASSLNWSTGGDSPLHF. DNA for the CDR3: TGTGCCAGCAGCTTAAATTGGTCGACAGGGGGCGATTCACCCCTCCACTTT.